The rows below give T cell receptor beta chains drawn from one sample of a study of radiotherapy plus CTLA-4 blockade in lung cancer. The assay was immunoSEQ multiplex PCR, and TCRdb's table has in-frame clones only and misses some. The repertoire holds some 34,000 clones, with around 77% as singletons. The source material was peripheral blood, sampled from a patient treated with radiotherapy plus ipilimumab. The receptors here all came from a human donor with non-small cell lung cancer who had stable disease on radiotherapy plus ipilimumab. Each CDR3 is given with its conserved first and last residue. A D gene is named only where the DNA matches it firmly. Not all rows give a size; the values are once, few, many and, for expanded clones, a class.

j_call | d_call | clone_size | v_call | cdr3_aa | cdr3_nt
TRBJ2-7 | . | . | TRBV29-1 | CSARLRQGGSYEQYF | TGCAGCGCTCGACTTCGACAAGGAGGCTCCTACGAGCAGTACTTC
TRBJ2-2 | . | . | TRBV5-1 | CASSVQEVGELFF | TGCGCCAGCAGCGTCCAGGAGGTCGGGGAGCTGTTTTTT
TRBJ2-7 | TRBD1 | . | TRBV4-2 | CASSLGRDRPYEQYF | TGTGCCAGCAGCCTTGGCCGGGACAGACCCTACGAGCAGTACTTC
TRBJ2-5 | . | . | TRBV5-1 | CASSLVGWVETQYF | TGCGCCAGCAGCTTGGTCGGGTGGGTAGAGACCCAGTACTTC
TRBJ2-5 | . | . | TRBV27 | CASSLQGGRRETQYF | TGTGCCAGCAGTTTACAGGGGGGTCGGAGAGAGACCCAGTACTTC
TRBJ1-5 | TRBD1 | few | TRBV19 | CASSKGQGTGNQPQHF | TGTGCCAGTAGTAAGGGACAGGGGACAGGCAATCAGCCCCAGCATTTT
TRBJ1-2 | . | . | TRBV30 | CAWSPFSGDISFLGGGYTF | TGTGCCTGGAGTCCCTTCTCCGGGGATATAAGTTTCCTTGGCGGAGGCTACACCTTC
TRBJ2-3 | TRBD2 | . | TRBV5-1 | CASSLVTSGGLGDTQYF | TGCGCCAGCAGCTTGGTTACTAGCGGGGGGCTTGGAGATACGCAGTATTTT
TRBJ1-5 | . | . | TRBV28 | CASIRGLSNQPQHF | TGTGCCAGCATCAGGGGTTTGAGCAATCAGCCCCAGCATTTT
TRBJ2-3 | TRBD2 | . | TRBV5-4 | CASKRGGVDTQYF | TGTGCCAGCAAGCGGGGGGGCGTAGATACGCAGTATTTT
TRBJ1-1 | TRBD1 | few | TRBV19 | CASSPSWAGGNTEAFF | TGTGCCAGTAGTCCATCATGGGCAGGGGGGAACACTGAAGCTTTCTTT
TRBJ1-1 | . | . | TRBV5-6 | CASSWRVGINTEAFF | TGTGCCAGCAGCTGGAGGGTTGGGATTAACACTGAAGCTTTCTTT
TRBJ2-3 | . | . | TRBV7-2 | CASSFSPGTDTQYF | TGTGCCAGCAGCTTTAGCCCGGGCACAGATACGCAGTATTTT
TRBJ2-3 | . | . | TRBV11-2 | CASSLGSRQGTTDTQYF | TGTGCCAGCAGCTTAGGATCGCGGCAGGGAACAACAGATACGCAGTATTTT
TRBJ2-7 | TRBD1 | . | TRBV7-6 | CASSLMDRGLNEQYF | TGTGCCAGCAGCTTAATGGACAGGGGGCTAAACGAGCAGTACTTC
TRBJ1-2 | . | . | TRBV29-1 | CSVESDGEGITYGYTF | TGCAGCGTTGAGAGTGATGGGGAGGGTATTACCTATGGCTACACCTTC
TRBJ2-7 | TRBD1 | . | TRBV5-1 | CASSLAGQAAHEQYF | TGCGCCAGCAGCTTGGCGGGACAGGCGGCCCACGAGCAGTACTTC
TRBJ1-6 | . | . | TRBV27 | CASRERGSPLHF | TGTGCCAGCAGGGAGAGGGGGTCACCCCTCCACTTT
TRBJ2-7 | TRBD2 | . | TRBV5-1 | CASSLGLAGREQYF | TGCGCCAGCAGCTTGGGACTAGCGGGGAGGGAGCAGTACTTC
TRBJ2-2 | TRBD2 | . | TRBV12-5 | CASGFRTSGANTGELFF | TGTGCTAGTGGTTTCAGGACTAGCGGTGCGAACACCGGGGAGCTGTTTTTT
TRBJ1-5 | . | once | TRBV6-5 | CASSYRTGNQPQHF | TGTGCCAGCAGTTACCGTACGGGTAATCAGCCCCAGCATTTT
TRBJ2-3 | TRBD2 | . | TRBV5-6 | CASSVQLAGKADTQYF | TGTGCCAGCAGCGTCCAACTAGCGGGGAAAGCAGATACGCAGTATTTT
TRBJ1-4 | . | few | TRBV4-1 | CASSLAYTSEKLFF | TGCGCCAGCAGCCTCGCGTATACTAGTGAAAAACTGTTTTTT
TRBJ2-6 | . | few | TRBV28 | CASRQGGTSGANVLTF | TGTGCCAGCAGGCAAGGAGGGACCTCTGGGGCCAACGTCCTGACTTTC
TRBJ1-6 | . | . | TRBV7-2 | CASSSLPGSGSPLHF | TGTGCCAGCAGCTCCTTACCGGGGAGTGGTTCACCCCTCCACTTT
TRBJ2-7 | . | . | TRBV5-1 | CASSSRSGFHEQYF | TGCGCCAGCAGCTCCCGATCAGGGTTTCACGAGCAGTACTTC
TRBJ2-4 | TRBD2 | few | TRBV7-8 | CASSLVLAGGEQNIQYF | TGTGCCAGCAGCCTTGTACTAGCGGGGGGAGAACAAAACATTCAGTACTTC
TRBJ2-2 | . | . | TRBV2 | CASRETGELFF | TGTGCCAGCAGGGAGACCGGGGAGCTGTTTTTT
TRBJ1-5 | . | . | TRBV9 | CASSVGGGRNQPQHF | TGTGCCAGCAGCGTAGGCGGGGGAAGGAATCAGCCCCAGCATTTT